A selection of T cell receptor beta chains follows, all from one sample in a study of beta chain features in type 1 diabetes. Generated by immunoSEQ multiplex PCR, the TCRdb table keeps only in-frame clones and is missing some. The table shows about 740,000 clones, with 13% occurring only once. The sample comprised naive CD4+ T cells from blood. The receptors were sampled from a man younger than 35 with type 1 diabetes. Each CDR3 is given with its conserved first and last residue. The D gene is left open where the match is weak. Rows give clone size only sometimes, using once, few, many, or a class for an expanded clone.

J gene: TRBJ1-4
V gene: TRBV30
clone size: few
CDR3 length: 11
D gene: NA
CDR3 protein: CAWSAGASPFF
CDR3 DNA: TGTGCCTGGAGTGCCGGAGCCTCCCCGTTTTTT

J gene: TRBJ2-1
V gene: TRBV28
clone size: few
CDR3 length: 15
D gene: TRBD2
CDR3 protein: CASSSPSGGNNEQFF
CDR3 DNA: TGTGCCAGCAGTTCCCCTAGCGGGGGTAACAATGAGCAGTTCTTC

J gene: TRBJ2-7
V gene: TRBV18
clone size: NA
CDR3 length: 13
D gene: NA
CDR3 protein: CASSPTVTYEQYF
CDR3 DNA: TGTGCCAGCTCACCGACAGTGACCTACGAGCAGTACTTC

J gene: TRBJ1-1
V gene: TRBV29-1
clone size: NA
CDR3 length: 16
D gene: TRBD1
CDR3 protein: CSVEDGTGVTGTEAFF
CDR3 DNA: TGCAGCGTTGAAGACGGGACAGGGGTGACGGGCACTGAAGCTTTCTTT

J gene: TRBJ1-2
V gene: TRBV29-1
clone size: NA
CDR3 length: 13
D gene: TRBD1
CDR3 protein: CSVHGQGGYGYTF
CDR3 DNA: TGCAGCGTTCATGGACAGGGAGGATATGGCTACACCTTC

J gene: TRBJ1-2
V gene: TRBV28
clone size: few
CDR3 length: 13
D gene: NA
CDR3 protein: CASNDQGWYGYTF
CDR3 DNA: TGTGCCAGCAATGATCAAGGGTGGTATGGCTACACCTTC

J gene: TRBJ2-1
V gene: TRBV29-1
clone size: few
CDR3 length: 12
D gene: NA
CDR3 protein: CSVRQGGNEQFF
CDR3 DNA: TGCAGCGTAAGACAGGGAGGCAATGAGCAGTTCTTC

J gene: TRBJ2-3
V gene: TRBV2
clone size: few
CDR3 length: 15
D gene: NA
CDR3 protein: CASSEGIAGTDTQYF
CDR3 DNA: TGTGCCAGCAGTGAGGGGATAGCGGGCACAGATACGCAGTATTTT

J gene: TRBJ2-5
V gene: TRBV15
clone size: few
CDR3 length: 15
D gene: NA
CDR3 protein: CATSRDGGVQETQYF
CDR3 DNA: TGTGCCACCAGCAGAGATGGAGGGGTACAAGAGACCCAGTACTTC

J gene: TRBJ2-7
V gene: TRBV19
clone size: once
CDR3 length: 15
D gene: NA
CDR3 protein: CASSIDADGSYEQYF
CDR3 DNA: TGTGCCAGTAGTATAGACGCGGACGGATCCTACGAGCAGTACTTC

J gene: TRBJ2-1
V gene: TRBV28
clone size: few
CDR3 length: 14
D gene: TRBD1
CDR3 protein: CASSFDRVSNEQFF
CDR3 DNA: TGTGCCAGCAGTTTCGACAGGGTGTCCAATGAGCAGTTCTTC